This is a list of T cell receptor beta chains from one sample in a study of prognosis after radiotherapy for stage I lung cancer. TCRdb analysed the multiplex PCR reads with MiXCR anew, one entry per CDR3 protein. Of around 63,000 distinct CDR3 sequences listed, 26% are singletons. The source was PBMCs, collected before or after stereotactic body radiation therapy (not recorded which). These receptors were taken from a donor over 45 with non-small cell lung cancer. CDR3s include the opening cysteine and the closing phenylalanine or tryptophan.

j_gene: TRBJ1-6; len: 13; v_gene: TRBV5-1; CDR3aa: CASSPRPEDTLHF
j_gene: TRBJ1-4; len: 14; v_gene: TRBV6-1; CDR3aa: CASSADRGSEKLFF
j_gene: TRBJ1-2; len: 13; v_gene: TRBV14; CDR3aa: CASSLLSNYGYTF
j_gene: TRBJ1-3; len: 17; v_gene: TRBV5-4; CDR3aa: CASSLMPTGYPGNTIYF
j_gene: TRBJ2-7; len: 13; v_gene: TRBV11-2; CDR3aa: CATSLQEDYEQYF
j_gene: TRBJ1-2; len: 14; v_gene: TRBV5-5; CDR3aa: CASSLSATPYGYTF
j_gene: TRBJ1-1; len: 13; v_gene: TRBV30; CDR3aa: CAWSVPGKTEAFF
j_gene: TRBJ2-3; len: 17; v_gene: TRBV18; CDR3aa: CASSPGLSGASTDTQYF
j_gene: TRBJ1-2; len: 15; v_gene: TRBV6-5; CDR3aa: CASSYGFRTNYGYTF
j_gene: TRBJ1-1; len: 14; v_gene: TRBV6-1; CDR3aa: CASSSFGLNTEAFF
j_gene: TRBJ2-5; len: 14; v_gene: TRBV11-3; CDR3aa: CASSSDGEQETQYF
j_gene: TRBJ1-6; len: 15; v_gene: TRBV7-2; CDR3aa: CASSLVGGLDSPLHF
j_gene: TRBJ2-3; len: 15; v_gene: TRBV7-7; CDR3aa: CASSLSGGDTDTQYF
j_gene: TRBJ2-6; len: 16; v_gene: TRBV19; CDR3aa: CATRPGAYTGANVLTF
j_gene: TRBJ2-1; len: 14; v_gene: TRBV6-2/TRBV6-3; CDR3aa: CASTPEYSYNEQFF
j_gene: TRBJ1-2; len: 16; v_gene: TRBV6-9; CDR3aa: CASSYDRCGGPGGYTF
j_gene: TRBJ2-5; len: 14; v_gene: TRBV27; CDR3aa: CASRRDRAQETQYF
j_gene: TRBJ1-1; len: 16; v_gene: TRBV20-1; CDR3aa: CSVQGPRGTLNTEAFF
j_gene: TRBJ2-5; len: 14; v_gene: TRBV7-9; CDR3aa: CASRRDRGRETQYF
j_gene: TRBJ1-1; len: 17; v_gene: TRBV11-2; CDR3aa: CASSVFQGQGVSGEAFF
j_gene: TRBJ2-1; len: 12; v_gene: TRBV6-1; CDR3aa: CASTDRAGEQFF
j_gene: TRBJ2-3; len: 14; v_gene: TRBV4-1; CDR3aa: CASSQDRGRRTQYF
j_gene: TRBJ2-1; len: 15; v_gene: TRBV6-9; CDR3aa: CASSYSKGVRNEQFF
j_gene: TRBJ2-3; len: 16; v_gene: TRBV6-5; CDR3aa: CASSSPGTVDTDTQYF
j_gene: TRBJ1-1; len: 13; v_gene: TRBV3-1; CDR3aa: CASSPRGNTEAFF
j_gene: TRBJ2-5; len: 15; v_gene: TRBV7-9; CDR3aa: CASSPRTSGGETQYF
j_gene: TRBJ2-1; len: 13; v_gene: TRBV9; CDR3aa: CASSVATANEQFF
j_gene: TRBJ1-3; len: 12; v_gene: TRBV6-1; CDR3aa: CASSTQRNTIYF
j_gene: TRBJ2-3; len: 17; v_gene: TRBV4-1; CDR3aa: CASSQEEGLGGQDTQYF
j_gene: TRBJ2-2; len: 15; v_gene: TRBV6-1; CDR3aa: CASSQTSGNTGELFF
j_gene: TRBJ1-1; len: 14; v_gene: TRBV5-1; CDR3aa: CASSLGGGSTEAFF
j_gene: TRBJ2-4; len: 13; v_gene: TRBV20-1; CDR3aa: CSAKSQVVNIQYF
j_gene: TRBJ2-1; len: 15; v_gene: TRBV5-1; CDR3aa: CASSSVDKDENEQFF
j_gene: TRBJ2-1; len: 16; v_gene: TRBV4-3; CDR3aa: CASSQGGQLGHNEQFF
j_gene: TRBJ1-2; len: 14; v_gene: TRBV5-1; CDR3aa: CASSSGQGLNGYAF
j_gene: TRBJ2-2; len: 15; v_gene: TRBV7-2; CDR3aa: CASSLGGGNTGELFF
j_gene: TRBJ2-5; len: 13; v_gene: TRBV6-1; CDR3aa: CASRGQGTETQYF
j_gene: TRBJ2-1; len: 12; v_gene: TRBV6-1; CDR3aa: CASRPCHNEQFF
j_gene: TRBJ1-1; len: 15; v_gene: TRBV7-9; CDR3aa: CASSPSGLPNTEAFF
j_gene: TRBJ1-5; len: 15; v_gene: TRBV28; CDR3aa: CASSTRQGRNQPQHF
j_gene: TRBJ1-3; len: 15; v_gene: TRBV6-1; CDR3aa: CASSRDGYSGNTIYF
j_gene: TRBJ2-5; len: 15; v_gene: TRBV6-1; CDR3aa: CASRPSGGAGETQYF